The sequence of this T cell receptor beta chain was determined in a study of cytomegalovirus exposure and HLA in healthy donors. General observations from the study: 164 TCR beta chains were listed as cytomegalovirus-associated. Rarity marked most TCR sequences, yet some public TCRs occurred in many donors.

TCRdb's copy holds only in-frame clones and misses some; the assay was immunoSEQ multiplex PCR. The sample has more than 200,000 clones, 90% seen once; the top ten hold 3.1%. This CDR3 region has 15 residues. V was shortened by 5 bases and J by 8 bases, with 18 bases between the two germline ends. Germline assignment: CDR1 MDHEN and CDR2 SYDVKM. Separation from the roughly 700-subject first cohort characterized the roughly 120-subject validation cohort, to which the donors belonged. Of note for this clone: Antigen unknown.

The receptor was isolated from a woman aged 25 to 39 in good health and CMV-seronegative. The sequenced material came from PBMCs. The chain recombines TRBV28 with TRBJ1-4; D gene unclear. Here the CDR3 reads CASSPSYAQREKLFF. The CDR3 DNA is TGTGCCAGCAGTCCGAGTTATGCTCAGAGGGAAAAACTGTTTTTT. The full variable domain, completed using reference TRBV28 and TRBJ1-4, is DVKVTQSSRYLVKRTGEKVFLECVQDMDHENMFWYRQDPGLGLRLIYFSYDVKMKEKGDIPEGYSVSREKKERFSLILESASTNQTSMYLCASSPSYAQREKLFFGSGTQLSVL.